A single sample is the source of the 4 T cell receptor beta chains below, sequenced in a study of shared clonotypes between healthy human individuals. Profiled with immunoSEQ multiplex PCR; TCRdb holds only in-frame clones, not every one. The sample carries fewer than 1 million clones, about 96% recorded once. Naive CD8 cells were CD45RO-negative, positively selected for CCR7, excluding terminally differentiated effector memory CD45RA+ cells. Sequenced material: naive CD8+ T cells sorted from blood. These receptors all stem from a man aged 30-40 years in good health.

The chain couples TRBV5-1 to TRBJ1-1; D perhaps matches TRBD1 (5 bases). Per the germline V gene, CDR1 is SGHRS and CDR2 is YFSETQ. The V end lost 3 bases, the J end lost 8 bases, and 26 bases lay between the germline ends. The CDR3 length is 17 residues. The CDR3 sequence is CASSYDSQVGASIEAFF. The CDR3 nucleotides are TGCGCCAGCAGCTATGACTCACAGGTTGGGGCATCTATCGAAGCTTTCTTT.

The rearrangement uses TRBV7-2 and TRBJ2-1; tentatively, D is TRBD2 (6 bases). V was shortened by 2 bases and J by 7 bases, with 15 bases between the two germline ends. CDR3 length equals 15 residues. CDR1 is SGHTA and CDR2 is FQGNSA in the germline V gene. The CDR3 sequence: CASSLNGTPRNEQFF. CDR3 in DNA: TGTGCCAGCAGCTTAAACGGGACTCCGCGGAATGAGCAGTTCTTC. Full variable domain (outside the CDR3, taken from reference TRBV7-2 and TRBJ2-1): GAGVSQSPSNKVTEKGKDVELRCDPISGHTALYWYRQSLGQGLEFLIYFQGNSAPDKSGLPSDRFSAERTGGSVSTLTIQRTQQEDSAVYLCASSLNGTPRNEQFFGPGTRLTVL.

The DNA for the CDR3 is TGCGCCAGCAGTGAACAGGGTGGACAGCCCCAGCATTTT. Protein sequence: CASSEQGGQPQHF. V is TRBV10-2 and J is TRBJ1-5; tentatively, D is TRBD1 (6 bases). CDR3 size: 13 residues. Germline V gives CDR1 WSHSY, CDR2 SAAADI. The ends were cut back, 3 bases at V and 7 bases at J, with 10 bases in the middle.

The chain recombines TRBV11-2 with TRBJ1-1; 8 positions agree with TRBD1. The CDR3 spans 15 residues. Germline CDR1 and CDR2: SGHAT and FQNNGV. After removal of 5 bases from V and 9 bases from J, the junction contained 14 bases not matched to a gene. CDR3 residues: CASSDRGQELEQAFF. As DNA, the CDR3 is TGTGCCAGCAGCGACAGGGGACAGGAGCTAGAACAAGCTTTCTTT.